The 6 T cell receptor beta chains in this list originate from one sample, sequenced in a study of early T cells in non-severe SARS-CoV-2 infection. TCRdb processed the 5' RACE reads anew with MiXCR; each CDR3 protein has one entry. Among 55,000 to 85,000 distinct CDR3 sequences listed, 9% to 10% were seen once. Sequencing used whole blood, obtained at baseline. The receptors were gathered from an adult who was a healthcare worker with PCR-confirmed SARS-CoV-2 infection or an uninfected control (not recorded which).

This clonotype is classed as medium-sized (0.01 to 0.1%). This chain connects TRBV29-1 to TRBJ2-3, with a tentative D call TRBD1 (6 bases). The CDR3 has 14 residues. The germline gives CDR1 SQVTM, CDR2 ANQGSEA. V dropped 4 bases and J dropped 0 bases, with 11 bases sitting between them. As DNA, the CDR3 is TGCAGCGTTGCGCCAGGGGCGAGCACAGATACGCAGTATTTT. Translation gives CSVAPGASTDTQYF.

This clonotype was counted many times. The chain joins TRBV20-1 to TRBJ1-5, with D hard to call. Between the trimmed V and J ends, which lost 0 bases and 11 bases, there was a span of 14 bases. There are 13 residues in the CDR3. Germline V gene lookup returns CDR1 DFQATT and CDR2 SNEGSKA (reference sequence). The CDR3 nucleotides are TGCAGTGCTAGAGACCCACCTACCGCAGCCCAGCATTTT. Protein sequence: CSARDPPTAAQHF.

This clonotype came up many times. The rearrangement links TRBV28 to TRBJ2-7, with D maybe TRBD2 (6 bases). The V end lost 11 bases, the J end lost 5 bases, and 13 bases lay between the germline ends. The germline V gene has CDR1 MDHEN and CDR2 SYDVKM. The CDR3 sequence is 11 residues long. The CDR3 spells CAGGERNEQYF. The CDR3, as DNA: TGTGCCGGAGGGGAACGCAACGAGCAGTACTTC.

This clonotype occurred a few times. The chain uses TRBV2 and TRBJ2-5, with D possibly matching TRBD2 (5 bases). Germline V gene lookup returns CDR1 SNHLY and CDR2 FYNNEI. V was pared by 6 bases and J by 2 bases, with 22 bases between. CDR3 length: 17 residues. Written as DNA, the CDR3 is TGTGCCAGCAGACAGACCCCATTCGGAAGCGGTCAAGAGACCCAGTACTTC. Translated: CASRQTPFGSGQETQYF.

This clonotype was seen more than once but under ten times. The gene calls are TRBV19 and TRBJ2-1, with TRBD2 identical over 8 bases. The CDR3 totals 15 residues. Germline V gene lookup returns CDR1 LNHDA and CDR2 SQIVND (reference sequence). Germline trimming cut 4 bases from V and 2 bases from J; bases unmatched to any gene: 4. CDR3 protein: CASSTRAGAYNEQFF. DNA for the CDR3: TGTGCCAGTAGTACACGAGCGGGAGCCTACAATGAGCAGTTCTTC.

This clonotype was found many times. The chain links TRBV24-1 to TRBJ2-1; 9 bases are a match to TRBD2. The CDR3 has 15 residues. CDR1 and CDR2 (germline): KGHDR, SFDVKD. The trim removed 2 bases at V and 6 bases at J, leaving 4 bases unmatched. The CDR3 loop reads CATSDYGGRGNEQFF. The CDR3 coding sequence is TGTGCCACCAGTGATTATGGCGGGAGGGGCAATGAGCAGTTCTTC.